This paragraph reports one TCR beta chain. Its target is unknown. Primers for the PCR totalled 60 Vbeta and 13 Jbeta. Some clones are missing from TCRdb's copy, which holds only in-frame ones; the method was immunoSEQ multiplex PCR. The table lists about 120,000 clones, 81% of them singletons. The data are from a study of cytomegalovirus exposure and HLA in healthy donors. This CDR3 region has 12 residues. The germline V and J ends were trimmed by 5 bases and 4 bases, with 6 bases remaining between them. CDR1 SNHLY and CDR2 FYNNEI come from the germline V gene. Study-level results: Only CMV serostatus was available as immune exposure information. Data from an earlier analysis indicated that most TCR beta V segments were productive either about 87% or about 30% of the time.

The sequence derives from a middle-aged man in good health and CMV-seronegative. V usage is TRBV2 and J usage is TRBJ1-5; D ambiguous. The sequencing input was PBMCs. The CDR3 sequence is CASSPQNQPQHF. The CDR3 DNA sequence: TGTGCCAGCAGTCCCCAAAATCAGCCCCAGCATTTT.